Listed below are T cell receptor beta chains from one sample, sequenced in a study of PD-1 blockade in classical Hodgkin lymphoma. TCRdb's copy holds only in-frame clones and misses some; the assay was immunoSEQ multiplex PCR. The sample has about 43,000 clones; roughly 73% are singletons. The sequences come from peripheral blood mononuclear cells (PBMCs), collected at baseline. Receptors were obtained from a human donor with classical Hodgkin lymphoma. Both conserved end residues are part of each CDR3. A D gene is named only where the DNA matches it firmly. Clone size is stated in some rows and not others, as once, few, many or a class when expanded.

CDR3 protein: CASSAGPMTYEQYF
CDR3 DNA: TGTGCCAGCAGCGCCGGGCCGATGACCTACGAGCAGTACTTC
J gene: TRBJ2-7
V gene: TRBV11-2
CDR3 length: 14
D gene: NA
clone size: NA

CDR3 protein: CASSPVRGGYTF
CDR3 DNA: TGTGCCAGCAGCCCGGTCCGGGGTGGCTACACCTTC
J gene: TRBJ1-2
V gene: TRBV28
CDR3 length: 12
D gene: NA
clone size: NA

CDR3 protein: CASSIGGQVYTGELFF
CDR3 DNA: TGTGCCAGTAGTATTGGAGGACAGGTCTACACCGGGGAGCTGTTTTTT
J gene: TRBJ2-2
V gene: TRBV19
CDR3 length: 16
D gene: TRBD1
clone size: NA

CDR3 protein: CAISETGNTGELFF
CDR3 DNA: TGTGCCATCAGTGAGACAGGGAACACCGGGGAGCTGTTTTTT
J gene: TRBJ2-2
V gene: TRBV10-3
CDR3 length: 14
D gene: NA
clone size: NA

CDR3 protein: CAAWTVAGGYNEQFF
CDR3 DNA: TGTGCCGCGTGGACCGTAGCGGGAGGGTACAATGAGCAGTTCTTC
J gene: TRBJ2-1
V gene: TRBV10-3
CDR3 length: 15
D gene: TRBD2
clone size: NA

CDR3 protein: CASSIGTEWGYNEQFF
CDR3 DNA: TGTGCCAGTAGTATAGGGACAGAGTGGGGTTACAATGAGCAGTTCTTC
J gene: TRBJ2-1
V gene: TRBV19
CDR3 length: 16
D gene: NA
clone size: NA

CDR3 protein: CASSPTDNRYGYTF
CDR3 DNA: TGTGCCAGCTCACCGACGGACAATCGCTATGGCTACACCTTC
J gene: TRBJ1-2
V gene: TRBV18
CDR3 length: 14
D gene: NA
clone size: large

CDR3 protein: CASSPRDSSTDTQYF
CDR3 DNA: TGCGCCAGCAGCCCACGGGACAGCTCAACAGATACGCAGTATTTT
J gene: TRBJ2-3
V gene: TRBV5-1
CDR3 length: 15
D gene: TRBD1
clone size: few

CDR3 protein: CASNLIAGGQYSTNEKLFF
CDR3 DNA: TGCGCCAGCAACCTTATTGCGGGAGGACAGTATTCTACTAATGAAAAACTGTTTTTT
J gene: TRBJ1-4
V gene: TRBV5-1
CDR3 length: 19
D gene: NA
clone size: NA

CDR3 protein: CAWSLHSGANVLTF
CDR3 DNA: TGTGCCTGGAGTCTCCATAGCGGGGCCAACGTCCTGACTTTC
J gene: TRBJ2-6
V gene: TRBV30
CDR3 length: 14
D gene: NA
clone size: NA

CDR3 protein: CASSQEGGAGVETQYF
CDR3 DNA: TGCGCCAGCAGCCAAGAAGGTGGAGCGGGCGTAGAGACCCAGTACTTC
J gene: TRBJ2-5
V gene: TRBV4-1
CDR3 length: 16
D gene: NA
clone size: NA

CDR3 protein: CASSSGTGGFGEQYF
CDR3 DNA: TGTGCCAGCAGTTCCGGGACAGGGGGATTTGGCGAGCAGTACTTC
J gene: TRBJ2-7
V gene: TRBV28
CDR3 length: 15
D gene: TRBD1
clone size: NA

CDR3 protein: CASSIGAGVNEKLFF
CDR3 DNA: TGTGCCAGTAGTATAGGAGCAGGTGTTAATGAAAAACTGTTTTTT
J gene: TRBJ1-4
V gene: TRBV19
CDR3 length: 15
D gene: NA
clone size: once

CDR3 protein: CASSLFPWPQHF
CDR3 DNA: TGTGCCAGCAGTTTGTTCCCCTGGCCCCAGCATTTT
J gene: TRBJ1-5
V gene: TRBV28
CDR3 length: 12
D gene: NA
clone size: NA

CDR3 protein: CASSLSTAYEQYF
CDR3 DNA: TGCGCCAGCAGCTTGTCAACAGCCTACGAGCAGTACTTC
J gene: TRBJ2-7
V gene: TRBV5-1
CDR3 length: 13
D gene: NA
clone size: NA

CDR3 protein: CASGDVDSPLHF
CDR3 DNA: TGTGCCAGCGGGGATGTCGATTCACCCCTCCACTTT
J gene: TRBJ1-6
V gene: TRBV28
CDR3 length: 12
D gene: NA
clone size: NA

CDR3 protein: CATTGDLNSPLHF
CDR3 DNA: TGTGCCACGACAGGGGACCTTAATTCACCCCTCCACTTT
J gene: TRBJ1-6
V gene: TRBV2
CDR3 length: 13
D gene: TRBD1
clone size: NA

CDR3 protein: CASSNIHLGGQDRRFGPYEQYF
CDR3 DNA: TGTGCCAGTAGTAACATTCACCTGGGGGGACAGGACAGACGATTTGGTCCCTACGAGCAGTACTTC
J gene: TRBJ2-7
V gene: TRBV19
CDR3 length: 22
D gene: TRBD1
clone size: NA

CDR3 protein: CASSYGGSNQPQHF
CDR3 DNA: TGTGCCAGCAGTTACGGGGGAAGCAATCAGCCCCAGCATTTT
J gene: TRBJ1-5
V gene: TRBV27
CDR3 length: 14
D gene: NA
clone size: few

CDR3 protein: CASSLRLAGFTPNTGELFF
CDR3 DNA: TGCGCCAGCAGCTTGCGTCTAGCGGGTTTTACTCCGAACACCGGGGAGCTGTTTTTT
J gene: TRBJ2-2
V gene: TRBV5-1
CDR3 length: 19
D gene: TRBD2
clone size: NA

CDR3 protein: CASSPRQEQFF
CDR3 DNA: TGTGCCAGCAGTCCGAGGCAGGAGCAGTTCTTC
J gene: TRBJ2-1
V gene: TRBV6-6
CDR3 length: 11
D gene: NA
clone size: NA

CDR3 protein: CASSPVYRQGSNEKLFF
CDR3 DNA: TGTGCCAGCTCACCCGTCTACAGACAGGGATCTAATGAAAAACTGTTTTTT
J gene: TRBJ1-4
V gene: TRBV18
CDR3 length: 17
D gene: TRBD1
clone size: NA

CDR3 protein: CASRWTALGDTQYF
CDR3 DNA: TGTGCCAGCCGATGGACAGCTCTGGGAGATACGCAGTATTTT
J gene: TRBJ2-3
V gene: TRBV13
CDR3 length: 14
D gene: NA
clone size: few

CDR3 protein: CASSAPGSGVNYGYTF
CDR3 DNA: TGTGCCAGCAGTGCCCCAGGCAGCGGCGTCAACTATGGCTACACCTTC
J gene: TRBJ1-2
V gene: TRBV25-1
CDR3 length: 16
D gene: NA
clone size: NA

CDR3 protein: CASSLAGGNYGYTF
CDR3 DNA: TGTGCCAGCAGCTTAGCCGGCGGAAACTATGGCTACACCTTC
J gene: TRBJ1-2
V gene: TRBV7-9
CDR3 length: 14
D gene: NA
clone size: NA

CDR3 protein: CASSSSYEQYF
CDR3 DNA: TGTGCCAGCAGTTCCTCCTACGAGCAGTACTTC
J gene: TRBJ2-7
V gene: TRBV28
CDR3 length: 11
D gene: NA
clone size: NA

CDR3 protein: CASSPPGGKSQPQHF
CDR3 DNA: TGTGCCAGCAGCCCCCCAGGGGGCAAGAGTCAGCCCCAGCATTTT
J gene: TRBJ1-5
V gene: TRBV6-6
CDR3 length: 15
D gene: TRBD1
clone size: NA

CDR3 protein: CAWGTVNTEAFF
CDR3 DNA: TGTGCCTGGGGGACAGTAAACACTGAAGCTTTCTTT
J gene: TRBJ1-1
V gene: TRBV30
CDR3 length: 12
D gene: TRBD1
clone size: NA

CDR3 protein: CASTTDLYEQYF
CDR3 DNA: TGTGCCAGCACGACGGACCTTTACGAGCAGTACTTC
J gene: TRBJ2-7
V gene: TRBV6-1
CDR3 length: 12
D gene: NA
clone size: NA

CDR3 protein: CSVEDNRQGWAEAFF
CDR3 DNA: TGCAGCGTTGAAGATAATAGACAGGGTTGGGCTGAAGCTTTCTTT
J gene: TRBJ1-1
V gene: TRBV29-1
CDR3 length: 15
D gene: TRBD1
clone size: NA

CDR3 protein: CASSTRSNQPQHF
CDR3 DNA: TGTGCCAGCAGTACACGGAGCAATCAGCCCCAGCATTTT
J gene: TRBJ1-5
V gene: TRBV6-5
CDR3 length: 13
D gene: NA
clone size: NA